Listed below are T cell receptor beta chains from one sample, sequenced in a study of human T cells and chemical hapten exposure. One entry per CDR3 protein results from TCRdb running MiXCR on the RACE reads. Of more than 150,000 distinct CDR3 sequences in the sample, roughly 30% are singletons; the top ten hold about 2.8%. The material was whole blood, obtained in connection with sensitization to the hapten diphenylcyclopropenone (DPC). These receptor sequences come from a woman aged 25 to 45 with alopecia areata. Some clones in this sample may be carry-over from other donors' samples. Each CDR3 is given with its conserved first and last residue. Fields, in order: V gene, D gene, J gene, clone size, CDR3 DNA, CDR3 protein. A D gene is named only where the DNA matches it firmly. Part of the rows lack a size; the others show once, few, many or a class for expanded clones.

>TRBV25-1|TRBD1|TRBJ2-3|few
TGTGCCAGCAGGACAGGGGTCACAGATACGCAGTATTTT
CASRTGVTDTQYF
>TRBV6-2/TRBV6-3|TRBD1|TRBJ1-1|-
TGTGCCAGCAGTCGATCTGACAGGGGTTTGAACACTGAAGCTTTCTTT
CASSRSDRGLNTEAFF
>TRBV7-2|-|TRBJ2-3|few
TGTGCCAGCAGCTTAGCGCTTAAAGATACGCAGTATTTT
CASSLALKDTQYF
>TRBV6-2/TRBV6-3|-|TRBJ2-1|-
TGTGCCAGCAGTACCAGGGACTACAATGAGCAGTTCTTC
CASSTRDYNEQFF
>TRBV6-6|-|TRBJ1-2|few
TGTGCCAGCAGTGCGTTTTCACCGGGCTACACCTTC
CASSAFSPGYTF
>TRBV6-5|TRBD1|TRBJ2-1|few
TGTGCCAGCAGTACGGGGACAGGGACGAATGAGCAGTTCTTC
CASSTGTGTNEQFF
>TRBV19|-|TRBJ2-2|few
TGTGCCAGTAGTTTGTACGGGGCCGGGGACACCGGGGAGCTGTTTTTT
CASSLYGAGDTGELFF
>TRBV28|-|TRBJ1-1|few
TGTGCCAGCAGTTTATATCTGTTTGAAGCTTTCTTT
CASSLYLFEAFF
>TRBV28|-|TRBJ2-3|few
TGTGCCAGCAAGTCGACAGATACGCAGTATTTT
CASKSTDTQYF
>TRBV6-5|-|TRBJ2-1|few
TGTGCCAGCAGTCCCCCGGACAGCTCCTACAATGAGCAGTTCTTC
CASSPPDSSYNEQFF
>TRBV5-1|-|TRBJ2-2|-
TGCGCCAGCAGCTTGGCGCAGGTCACTGGGGAGCTGTTTTTT
CASSLAQVTGELFF
>TRBV19|-|TRBJ1-4|-
TGTGCCAGTAGTATGAGGACGGAACTTAATGAAAAACTGTTTTTT
CASSMRTELNEKLFF
>TRBV12-3/TRBV12-4|-|TRBJ1-5|few
TGTGCCAGCAGTTTAAGGGGGATCCCCGAGCAGCCCCAGCATTTT
CASSLRGIPEQPQHF
>TRBV6-2/TRBV6-3|-|TRBJ1-2|-
TGTGCCAGCTTTGGGGCCGGGACAAACTATGGCTACACCTTC
CASFGAGTNYGYTF
>TRBV10-3|-|TRBJ2-3|few
TGTGCCATCGGGGACACCCGCACAGATACGCAGTATTTT
CAIGDTRTDTQYF
>TRBV28|-|TRBJ2-7|many
TGTGCCAGCAGTCCCCCGAACTACGAGCAGTACTTC
CASSPPNYEQYF